The TCR beta chain under discussion was sequenced for a study of OX40 agonist ivuxolimab in advanced cancers. For the study at large: Three partial responders included one hepatocellular carcinoma patient and two cutaneous melanoma patients.

Assay used: immunoSEQ multiplex PCR; TCRdb lists only in-frame clones, some missing. The table records tens of thousands of clones, almost 85% of them present only once. The CDR3 consists of 16 residues. Germline V gene lookup returns CDR1 LGHNA and CDR2 YNFKEQ. After removal of 0 bases from V and 2 bases from J, the junction contained 4 bases not matched to a gene. The V call is TRBV4-2, the J call TRBJ1-2; 9 bases are a match to TRBD1. This clonotype was sampled from an adult with an advanced solid tumor such as melanoma, head and neck, liver or kidney cancer. The sequencing used CD4+ or CD8+ T cells sorted from blood, collected in a trial of the OX40 agonist ivuxolimab. CDR3 loop: CASSQDGTGTNYGYTF. Written as DNA, the CDR3 is TGTGCCAGCAGCCAAGATGGGACAGGGACGAACTATGGCTACACCTTC.